The rows below give T cell receptor beta chains drawn from one sample of a study of blood T cell repertoires in COVID-19. Data came from immunoSEQ multiplex PCR; TCRdb stores just in-frame clones and leaves some out. Here the sample spans 150,000 or so clones, 80% to 90% being singletons. The sequenced sample consisted of peripheral blood. The receptors come from a man aged 18-30 years with COVID-19, enrolled during active disease. Each CDR3 is given with its conserved first and last residue. Fields, in order: J gene, D gene, clone size, V gene, CDR3 DNA, CDR3 protein. The D gene is left open where the match is weak. Where a row states a size, it is once, few, many or the class of an expanded clone; other rows omit it.

TRBJ2-7	-	-	TRBV9	TGTGCCAGCAGCGTAGGGGTGGAAGGGGCTGGGAAGTCCTACGAGCAGTACTTC	CASSVGVEGAGKSYEQYF
TRBJ2-5	TRBD2	-	TRBV15	TGTGCCACCAGCAGAGGGACTAGCGGGAGAGAGACCCAGTACTTC	CATSRGTSGRETQYF
TRBJ2-1	-	few	TRBV5-1	TGCGCCAGCAGCGGAGGACAGAAATTACGAGGGGAGCAGTTCTTC	CASSGGQKLRGEQFF
TRBJ2-2	TRBD1	-	TRBV9	TGTGCCAGCAGCGTAGCTTGGACAGGGGGGACCGGGGAGCTGTTTTTT	CASSVAWTGGTGELFF
TRBJ2-7	-	once	TRBV30	TGTGCCTGGAGTGTAACTAGTGGCCCCTACGAGCAGTACTTC	CAWSVTSGPYEQYF
TRBJ1-4	-	-	TRBV18	TGTGCCAGCTCACCCCCAGGACAGAAAAAACTGTTTTTT	CASSPPGQKKLFF
TRBJ2-2	TRBD1	-	TRBV9	TGTGCCAGCAGCGCCAGGGGGTCTAACACCGGGGAGCTGTTTTTT	CASSARGSNTGELFF
TRBJ2-7	TRBD2	-	TRBV28	TGTGCCAGCAGTTATCCGGGACTAGCGGGAGGGCGAATATACTACGAGCAGTACTTC	CASSYPGLAGGRIYYEQYF
TRBJ2-2	TRBD2	-	TRBV2	TGTGCCAGCAGTGAAAGTAGACTAGCGACCGGGGAGCTGTTTTTT	CASSESRLATGELFF
TRBJ2-1	TRBD2	-	TRBV6-2/TRBV6-3	TGTGCCAGCAGTTTGGGACTATACTACAATGAGCAGTTCTTC	CASSLGLYYNEQFF